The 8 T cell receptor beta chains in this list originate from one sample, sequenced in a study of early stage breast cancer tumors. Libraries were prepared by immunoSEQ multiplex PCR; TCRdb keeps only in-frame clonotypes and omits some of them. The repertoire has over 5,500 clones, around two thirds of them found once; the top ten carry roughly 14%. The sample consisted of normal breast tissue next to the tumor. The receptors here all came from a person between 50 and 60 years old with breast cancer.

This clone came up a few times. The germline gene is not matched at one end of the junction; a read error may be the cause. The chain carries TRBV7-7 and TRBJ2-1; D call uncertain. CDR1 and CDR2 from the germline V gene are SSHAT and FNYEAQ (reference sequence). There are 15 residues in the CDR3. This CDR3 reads CASSLGSGLYNEQFF. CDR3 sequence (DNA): TGTGCTAGCAGCTTAGGGTCGGGCCTGTACAATGAGCAGTTCTTC.

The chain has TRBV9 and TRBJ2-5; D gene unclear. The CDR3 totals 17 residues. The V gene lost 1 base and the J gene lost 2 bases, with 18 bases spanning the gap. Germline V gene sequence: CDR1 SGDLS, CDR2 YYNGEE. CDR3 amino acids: CASSVQYGRSGQETQYF. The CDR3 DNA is TGTGCCAGCAGCGTACAATACGGGCGTTCAGGACAAGAGACCCAGTACTTC.

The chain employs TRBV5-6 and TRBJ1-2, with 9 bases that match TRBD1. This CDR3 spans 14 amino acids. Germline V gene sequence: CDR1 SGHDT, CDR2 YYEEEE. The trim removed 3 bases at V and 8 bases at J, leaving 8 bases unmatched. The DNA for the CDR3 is TGTGCCAGCAGCTGGGACAGGGCTTCGGAAGGCTACACCTTC. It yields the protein CASSWDRASEGYTF.

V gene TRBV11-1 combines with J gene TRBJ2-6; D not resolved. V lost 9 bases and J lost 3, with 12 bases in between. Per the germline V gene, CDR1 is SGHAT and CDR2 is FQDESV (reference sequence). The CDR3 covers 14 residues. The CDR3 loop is CASGVGFGANVLTF. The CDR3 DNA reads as TGTGCCAGTGGGGTGGGATTTGGGGCCAACGTCCTGACTTTC.

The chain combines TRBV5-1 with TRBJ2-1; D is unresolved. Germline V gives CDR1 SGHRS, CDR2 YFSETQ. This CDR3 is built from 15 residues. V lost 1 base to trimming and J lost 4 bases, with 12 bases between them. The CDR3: CASSLTGEQYNEQFF. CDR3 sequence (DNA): TGCGCCAGCAGCTTGACTGGAGAACAGTACAATGAGCAGTTCTTC.

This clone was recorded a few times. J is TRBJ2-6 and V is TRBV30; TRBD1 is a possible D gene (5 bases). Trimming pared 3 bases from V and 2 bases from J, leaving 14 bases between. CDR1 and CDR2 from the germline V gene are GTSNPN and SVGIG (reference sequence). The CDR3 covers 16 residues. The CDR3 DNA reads TGTGCCTGGAGAGAGCAGGGAAACCCTGGGGCCAACGTCCTGACTTTC. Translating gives CAWREQGNPGANVLTF. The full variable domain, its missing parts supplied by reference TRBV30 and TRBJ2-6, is SQTIHQWPATLVQPVGSPLSLECTVEGTSNPNLYWYRQAAGRGLQLLFYSVGIGQISSEVPQNLSASRPQDRQFILSSKKLLLSDSGFYLCAWREQGNPGANVLTFGAGSRLTVL.

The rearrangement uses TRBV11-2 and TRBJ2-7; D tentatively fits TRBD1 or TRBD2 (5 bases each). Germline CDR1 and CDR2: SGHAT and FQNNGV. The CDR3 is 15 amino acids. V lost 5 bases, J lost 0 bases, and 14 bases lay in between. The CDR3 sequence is CASSVAWGSSYEQYF. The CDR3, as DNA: TGTGCCAGCAGCGTTGCATGGGGGTCCTCCTACGAGCAGTACTTC.

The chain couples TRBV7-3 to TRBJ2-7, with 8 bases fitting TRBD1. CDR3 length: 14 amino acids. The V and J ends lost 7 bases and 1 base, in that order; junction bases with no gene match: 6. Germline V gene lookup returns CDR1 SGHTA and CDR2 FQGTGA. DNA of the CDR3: TGTGCCAGCACTCCAGGGGGCTGGTCCTACGAGCAGTACTTC. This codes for CASTPGGWSYEQYF.